The T cell receptor beta chain described here comes from a study of T cell changes during pregnancy in multiple sclerosis. Clones were sequenced by immunoSEQ multiplex PCR, and TCRdb holds only the in-frame ones, with some missing. The profile shows about 70,000 clones, roughly 94% of them singletons. The clonotype was recovered from a female donor with multiple sclerosis, enrolled in a pregnancy study. The sample consisted of peripheral blood, taken in the third trimester of pregnancy.

The DNA for the CDR3 is TGTGCCAGCAGCTTCGGCCCAGGAACTGGAAACACCATATATTTT. As protein: CASSFGPGTGNTIYF. The V call is TRBV5-6, the J call TRBJ1-3; no clear D gene. Looked up from germline, CDR1 is SGHDT and CDR2 is YYEEEE. The germline V and J ends were trimmed by 2 bases and 2 bases, with 11 bases remaining between them. CDR3 length: 15 amino acids.